This T cell receptor (beta chain) was sequenced during a study of T cell changes during pregnancy in multiple sclerosis. The assay was immunoSEQ multiplex PCR, and TCRdb's table has in-frame clones only and misses some. The table lists about 42,000 clones, 80% to 85% of them singletons. CDR3 length: 15 residues. CDR1 MNHNS and CDR2 SASEGT come from the germline V gene. V lost 0 bases to trimming and J lost 0 bases, with 6 bases between them. This clone appeared a few times. The sequence came from a female donor with multiple sclerosis, enrolled in a pregnancy study. The material sequenced was CD4+ T cells from peripheral blood mononuclear cells, taken before pregnancy. This sequence joins TRBV6-1 and TRBJ1-3, with D possibly matching TRBD1 (6 bases). The chain's CDR3 is CASSEADSSGNTIYF. In DNA, the CDR3 is TGTGCCAGCAGTGAAGCGGACAGCTCTGGAAACACCATATATTTT.